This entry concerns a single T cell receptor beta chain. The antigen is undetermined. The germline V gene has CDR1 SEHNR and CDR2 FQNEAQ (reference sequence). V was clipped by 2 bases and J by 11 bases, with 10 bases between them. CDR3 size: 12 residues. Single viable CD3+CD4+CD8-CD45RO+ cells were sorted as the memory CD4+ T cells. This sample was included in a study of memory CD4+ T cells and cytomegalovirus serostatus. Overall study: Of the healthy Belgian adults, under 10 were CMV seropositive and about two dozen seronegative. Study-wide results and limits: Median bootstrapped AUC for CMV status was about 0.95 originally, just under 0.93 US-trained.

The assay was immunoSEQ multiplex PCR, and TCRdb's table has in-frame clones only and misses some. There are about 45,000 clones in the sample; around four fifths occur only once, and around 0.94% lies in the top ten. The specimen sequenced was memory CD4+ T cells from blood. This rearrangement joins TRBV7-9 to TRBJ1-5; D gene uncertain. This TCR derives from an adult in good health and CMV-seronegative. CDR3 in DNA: TGTGCCAGCAGCTTATCTGGGTCTACCCAGCATTTT. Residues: CASSLSGSTQHF. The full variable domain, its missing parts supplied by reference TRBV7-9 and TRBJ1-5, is DTGVSQNPRHKITKRGQNVTFRCDPISEHNRLYWYRQTLGQGPEFLTYFQNEAQLEKSRLLSDRFSAERPKGSFSTLEIQRTEQGDSAMYLCASSLSGSTQHFGDGTRLSIL.